These T cell receptor beta chains were read from a single sample in a study of blood T cell repertoires in COVID-19. Here immunoSEQ multiplex PCR was the method, and the copy in TCRdb shows in-frame clones only, minus some. The sample records about 120,000 clones, about 82% being singletons. Sequencing was carried out using peripheral blood. The receptors derive from a man in his 60s with active or convalescent COVID-19. CDR3s include the opening cysteine and the closing phenylalanine or tryptophan. Each record gives: D gene, V gene, clone size, J gene, CDR3 protein, CDR3 DNA. D genes are given only for firm matches. Part of the rows lack a size; the others show once, few, many or a class for expanded clones.

d_call: -
v_call: TRBV6-5
clone_size: -
j_call: TRBJ1-4
cdr3_aa: CASRRRQITNEKLFF
cdr3_nt: TGTGCCAGCAGGAGACGACAGATAACTAATGAAAAACTGTTTTTT

d_call: -
v_call: TRBV11-2
clone_size: -
j_call: TRBJ1-1
cdr3_aa: CASSLWGADTEAFF
cdr3_nt: TGTGCCAGCAGCTTATGGGGCGCTGACACTGAAGCTTTCTTT

d_call: TRBD1
v_call: TRBV18
clone_size: -
j_call: TRBJ1-3
cdr3_aa: CASSPTRQGYSGNTIYF
cdr3_nt: TGTGCCAGCTCACCAACGCGACAGGGTTACTCTGGAAACACCATATATTTT

d_call: TRBD2
v_call: TRBV9
clone_size: -
j_call: TRBJ2-7
cdr3_aa: CASSGTSGAYEQYF
cdr3_nt: TGTGCCAGCAGCGGGACTAGCGGGGCCTACGAGCAGTACTTC

d_call: -
v_call: TRBV12-1
clone_size: -
j_call: TRBJ2-5
cdr3_aa: CASSFGTSGSPRQETQYF
cdr3_nt: TGTGCCAGCAGCTTTGGGACTAGCGGGTCCCCGCGGCAAGAGACCCAGTACTTC

d_call: -
v_call: TRBV10-3
clone_size: -
j_call: TRBJ1-1
cdr3_aa: CAISESYAENTEAFF
cdr3_nt: TGTGCCATCAGTGAGTCGTATGCGGAGAACACTGAAGCTTTCTTT

d_call: -
v_call: TRBV28
clone_size: -
j_call: TRBJ2-7
cdr3_aa: CASSFALRTTSYEQYF
cdr3_nt: TGTGCCAGCAGTTTCGCCCTAAGAACTACCTCCTACGAGCAGTACTTC

d_call: -
v_call: TRBV2
clone_size: -
j_call: TRBJ2-7
cdr3_aa: CASVWDINYEQYF
cdr3_nt: TGTGCCAGCGTCTGGGACATAAACTACGAGCAGTACTTC

d_call: TRBD2
v_call: TRBV7-2
clone_size: -
j_call: TRBJ2-1
cdr3_aa: CASSPATSGSNEQFF
cdr3_nt: TGTGCCAGCAGCCCCGCTACTAGCGGGAGTAATGAGCAGTTCTTC

d_call: -
v_call: TRBV5-8
clone_size: -
j_call: TRBJ2-1
cdr3_aa: CASSRQAPVLYNEQFF
cdr3_nt: TGTGCCAGCAGCCGCCAGGCGCCGGTCCTGTACAATGAGCAGTTCTTC

d_call: TRBD1
v_call: TRBV10-3
clone_size: -
j_call: TRBJ2-1
cdr3_aa: CAIGDRGQNEQFF
cdr3_nt: TGTGCCATCGGGGACAGGGGGCAGAATGAGCAGTTCTTC

d_call: TRBD1
v_call: TRBV19
clone_size: once
j_call: TRBJ2-7
cdr3_aa: CASSWTGGMNEQYF
cdr3_nt: TGTGCCAGTAGTTGGACAGGGGGTATGAACGAGCAGTACTTC

d_call: -
v_call: TRBV12-3/TRBV12-4
clone_size: -
j_call: TRBJ2-2
cdr3_aa: CASSSAAVGELFF
cdr3_nt: TGTGCCAGCAGTTCCGCGGCAGTCGGGGAGCTGTTTTTT

d_call: -
v_call: TRBV11-2
clone_size: -
j_call: TRBJ1-1
cdr3_aa: CASSLVLNTEAFF
cdr3_nt: TGTGCCAGCAGCTTAGTATTGAACACTGAAGCTTTCTTT

d_call: -
v_call: TRBV7-9
clone_size: once
j_call: TRBJ2-3
cdr3_aa: CASSPRDTQYF
cdr3_nt: TGTGCCAGCAGCCCCAGAGATACGCAGTATTTT

d_call: -
v_call: TRBV5-1
clone_size: few
j_call: TRBJ1-1
cdr3_aa: CASSLEGRGPNTEAFF
cdr3_nt: TGCGCCAGCAGCTTGGAGGGGAGGGGCCCGAACACTGAAGCTTTCTTT

d_call: -
v_call: TRBV6-5
clone_size: -
j_call: TRBJ2-5
cdr3_aa: CASSRGNGETQYF
cdr3_nt: TGTGCCAGCAGTAGAGGGAATGGAGAGACCCAGTACTTC

d_call: -
v_call: TRBV24-1
clone_size: -
j_call: TRBJ2-2
cdr3_aa: CATSDVTGTGELFF
cdr3_nt: TGTGCCACCAGTGATGTCACAGGGACCGGGGAGCTGTTTTTT

d_call: TRBD1
v_call: TRBV11-2
clone_size: -
j_call: TRBJ2-7
cdr3_aa: CASSLTGGTFGEQYF
cdr3_nt: TGTGCCAGCAGCCTGACAGGGGGGACCTTCGGGGAGCAGTACTTC

d_call: -
v_call: TRBV6-5
clone_size: -
j_call: TRBJ1-3
cdr3_aa: CASSYSRMGNTIYF
cdr3_nt: TGTGCCAGCAGTTATAGCCGTATGGGAAACACCATATATTTT

d_call: TRBD1
v_call: TRBV18
clone_size: -
j_call: TRBJ2-7
cdr3_aa: CASYDGQGAHEQYF
cdr3_nt: TGTGCCAGCTATGACGGACAGGGGGCACACGAGCAGTACTTC

d_call: -
v_call: TRBV7-2
clone_size: -
j_call: TRBJ2-3
cdr3_aa: CASSLSPTGTDTQYF
cdr3_nt: TGTGCCAGCAGCTTAAGCCCCACCGGCACAGATACGCAGTATTTT

d_call: -
v_call: TRBV2
clone_size: few
j_call: TRBJ1-1
cdr3_aa: CASNPGQPTGAFF
cdr3_nt: TGTGCCAGCAACCCTGGACAACCTACGGGAGCTTTCTTT

d_call: TRBD1
v_call: TRBV12-3/TRBV12-4
clone_size: -
j_call: TRBJ1-1
cdr3_aa: CASSTGQGKAFF
cdr3_nt: TGTGCCAGCAGCACAGGACAGGGAAAGGCTTTCTTT

d_call: TRBD1
v_call: TRBV4-1
clone_size: -
j_call: TRBJ1-2
cdr3_aa: CASSQGQGPYGYTF
cdr3_nt: TGCGCCAGCAGCCAAGGACAGGGTCCCTATGGCTACACCTTC

d_call: TRBD1
v_call: TRBV5-4
clone_size: -
j_call: TRBJ2-3
cdr3_aa: CASSLQGRTSTDTQYF
cdr3_nt: TGTGCCAGCAGCCTACAGGGGCGTACCAGCACAGATACGCAGTATTTT

d_call: TRBD2
v_call: TRBV5-1
clone_size: -
j_call: TRBJ2-5
cdr3_aa: CASSHGLAGRLETQYF
cdr3_nt: TGCGCCAGCAGCCACGGACTAGCGGGAAGGTTAGAGACCCAGTACTTC

d_call: TRBD1
v_call: TRBV6-1
clone_size: -
j_call: TRBJ2-7
cdr3_aa: CASSEGTGGPYEQYF
cdr3_nt: TGTGCCAGCAGTGAAGGGACAGGGGGGCCCTACGAGCAGTACTTC

d_call: TRBD1
v_call: TRBV6-1
clone_size: -
j_call: TRBJ1-1
cdr3_aa: CASSSQGTEAFF
cdr3_nt: TGTGCCAGCAGTTCACAGGGGACTGAAGCTTTCTTT

d_call: TRBD1
v_call: TRBV25-1
clone_size: -
j_call: TRBJ2-1
cdr3_aa: CASSEGQYNEQFF
cdr3_nt: TGTGCCAGCAGTGAGGGACAGTACAATGAGCAGTTCTTC

d_call: TRBD1
v_call: TRBV5-4
clone_size: -
j_call: TRBJ1-3
cdr3_aa: CASSLQGGRGTIYF
cdr3_nt: TGTGCCAGCAGCTTGCAGGGGGGCCGCGGCACCATATATTTT

d_call: TRBD2
v_call: TRBV9
clone_size: -
j_call: TRBJ2-3
cdr3_aa: CASSVSTSGRAQTDTQYF
cdr3_nt: TGTGCCAGCAGCGTATCCACTAGCGGGAGGGCCCAGACAGATACGCAGTATTTT

d_call: -
v_call: TRBV7-8
clone_size: -
j_call: TRBJ1-5
cdr3_aa: CASSGPESPQHF
cdr3_nt: TGTGCCAGCAGCGGCCCCGAATCGCCCCAGCATTTT

d_call: TRBD2
v_call: TRBV19
clone_size: -
j_call: TRBJ2-1
cdr3_aa: CASRLPSGSSGDEQFF
cdr3_nt: TGTGCCAGTAGGCTGCCGAGCGGGAGCTCCGGGGATGAGCAGTTCTTC

d_call: TRBD1
v_call: TRBV6-5
clone_size: few
j_call: TRBJ1-1
cdr3_aa: CASSYSGGYTEAFF
cdr3_nt: TGTGCCAGCAGTTACTCAGGGGGCTACACTGAAGCTTTCTTT

d_call: TRBD1
v_call: TRBV10-3
clone_size: -
j_call: TRBJ1-2
cdr3_aa: CAISEPLGQGSYGYTF
cdr3_nt: TGTGCCATCAGTGAGCCGTTGGGACAGGGGTCCTATGGCTACACCTTC

d_call: -
v_call: TRBV29-1
clone_size: -
j_call: TRBJ2-6
cdr3_aa: CSVDIQGTGTGGANVLTF
cdr3_nt: TGCAGCGTTGACATACAGGGTACTGGGACCGGTGGGGCCAACGTCCTGACTTTC

d_call: TRBD1
v_call: TRBV24-1
clone_size: -
j_call: TRBJ2-3
cdr3_aa: CATSTGSTDTQYF
cdr3_nt: TGTGCCACTTCGACAGGGAGCACAGATACGCAGTATTTT

d_call: TRBD1
v_call: TRBV4-3
clone_size: -
j_call: TRBJ2-7
cdr3_aa: CASSQDTGDLYEQYF
cdr3_nt: TGCGCCAGCAGCCAAGATACAGGGGACCTGTACGAGCAGTACTTC